The clone carrying this TCR beta chain was seen a single time. As yet, its antigen is unknown. Produced via immunoSEQ multiplex PCR; TCRdb's table is partial and in-frame only. This repertoire shows more than 45,000 clones, 83% found once; its top ten account for roughly 1.2%. This entry is derived from a study of OX40 agonist ivuxolimab in advanced cancers. Broader study findings: By week 6 at 0.1 to 3.0 mg/kg, blood CD4+ and CD8+ T cells had expanded clonally. Partial responders dosed at 0.1-3.0 mg/kg displayed clonal expansion ranking among the lowest.

This clonotype originated in an adult with an advanced solid tumor such as melanoma, head and neck, liver or kidney cancer. Sequenced here: CD4+ or CD8+ T cells sorted from blood, sampled in a trial of the OX40 agonist ivuxolimab.

The CDR3 loop is CASSVSSGGAYEQYF. CDR3 DNA sequence: TGTGCCAGCAGCGTTTCTAGCGGGGGGGCCTACGAGCAGTACTTC. V gene TRBV7-8 combines with J gene TRBJ2-7, with 12 bases identical to TRBD2. V shed 5 bases, J shed 2 bases, and the junction held 4 bases outside the gene matches. The length of the CDR3 is 15 residues. Germline lookup yields CDR1 SGHVS and CDR2 FQNEAQ.